This note documents a single T cell receptor (beta chain) sequence. Its target is not known. This sample was included in a study of T cell responses to AZD1222 COVID-19 vaccine. Study context: Second-dose intervals of approximately 4 or approximately 12 weeks were pooled.

Study observations and caveats: Unmutated variant regions are reportedly targeted by nearly half of spike-specific TCRs.

The V gene's germline CDR1 is ENHRY and CDR2 SYGVKD. V was cut by 1 base and J by 2 bases, with 1 base left in between. CDR3 length: 12 residues. Using immunoSEQ multiplex PCR, the repertoire was profiled, and TCRdb retains in-frame clones only, with some absent. The data show 95,000 to 100,000 clones, about nine tenths seen once. Sequencing used peripheral blood, obtained on day 0 of AZD1222 vaccination. This rearrangement joins TRBV10-3 to TRBJ2-3; unclear D gene. The receptor comes from an adult in good health. This CDR3 reads CAISEFTDTQYF. For the CDR3, the DNA is TGTGCCATCAGTGAGTTCACAGATACGCAGTATTTT.